This T cell receptor beta chain was sequenced during a study of blood T cell repertoires in COVID-19. Study in general: T cells, B-cell-depleted T cells, or PBMCs supplied cDNA or gDNA.

Assay used: immunoSEQ multiplex PCR; TCRdb lists only in-frame clones, some missing. Seen here are some 250,000 clones, just under 85% observed once, and the top ten hold about 15%. The CDR3 extends over 12 amino acids. V lost 5 bases and J 0 bases, leaving 3 bases between the germline ends. Per the germline V gene, CDR1 is SGHNT and CDR2 is YENEEA. This sequence joins TRBV11-3 and TRBJ2-3; unclear D gene. The TCR sequence derives from a man in his forties or fifties who had recovered from COVID-19. Specimen: PBMCs or T cells enriched from blood (not recorded which). The CDR3 here is CASSLSTDTQYF. CDR3 in DNA: TGTGCCAGCAGCCTAAGCACAGATACGCAGTATTTT. Supplemented by reference TRBV11-3 and TRBJ2-3, the full variable domain reads EAGVVQSPRYKIIEKKQPVAFWCNPISGHNTLYWYLQNLGQGPELLIRYENEEAVDDSQLPKDRFSAERLKGVDSTLKIQPAELGDSAVYLCASSLSTDTQYFGPGTRLTVL.